This T cell receptor (beta chain) was sequenced in a study of beta chain features in type 1 diabetes. Of the isolated RNA, all was reverse transcribed, and so the sequenced material was expressed TCRB transcripts. Produced via immunoSEQ multiplex PCR; TCRdb's table is partial and in-frame only. The repertoire includes about 660,000 clones, over 13% of them detected once, and just under 0.04% sits in the top ten. CD45RO/CCR7/CD25/CD127/CD95/CD27 staining was used to isolate CD4+ naive, central memory, regulatory and stem cell-like memory cells by sorting. Notes on this clone: Its specificity is unknown.

Overall study findings and caveats: Among patients with Type 1 diabetes, TCRB CDR3s were moderately but significantly shorter in every one of the four CD4+ subsets.

The source is a man aged 18 to 29 with type 1 diabetes. Sequenced material: naive CD4+ T cells from blood.

The chain's CDR3 is CASSERSTLGDQPQHF. Here the CDR3 DNA reads TGTGCCAGCAGTGAACGGAGCACCCTGGGTGATCAGCCCCAGCATTTT. The J gene is TRBJ1-5, the V gene TRBV6-1, with D hard to call. Germline-derived CDR1 and CDR2 are MNHNS and SASEGT. The CDR3 extends over 16 amino acids. V was clipped by 2 bases and J by 5 bases, with 16 bases between them.